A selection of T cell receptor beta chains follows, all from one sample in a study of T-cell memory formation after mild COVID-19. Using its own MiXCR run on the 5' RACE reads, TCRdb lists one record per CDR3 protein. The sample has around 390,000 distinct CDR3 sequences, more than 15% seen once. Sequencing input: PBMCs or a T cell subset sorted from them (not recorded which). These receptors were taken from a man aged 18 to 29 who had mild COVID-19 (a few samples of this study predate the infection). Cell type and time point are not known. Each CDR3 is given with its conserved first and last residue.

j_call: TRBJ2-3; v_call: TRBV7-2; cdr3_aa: CASSLGRTAANTDTQYF
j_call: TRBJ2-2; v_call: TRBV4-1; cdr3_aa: CASSSSGGELFF
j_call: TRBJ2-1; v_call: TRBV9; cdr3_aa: CASSKDYNEQFF
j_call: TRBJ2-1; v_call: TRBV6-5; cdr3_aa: CASSYSSSYNEQFF
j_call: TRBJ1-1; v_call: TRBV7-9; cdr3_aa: CASSLVRMNTEAFF
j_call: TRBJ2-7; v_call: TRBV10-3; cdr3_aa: CASRQGGYEQYF
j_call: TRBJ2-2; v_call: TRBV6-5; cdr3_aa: CASSSSQFGRELFF
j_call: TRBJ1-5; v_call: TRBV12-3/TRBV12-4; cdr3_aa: CASIRGRENQPQHF
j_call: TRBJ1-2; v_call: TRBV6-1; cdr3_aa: CASSASRGSANYGYTF
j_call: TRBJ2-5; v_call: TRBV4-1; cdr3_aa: CASSQGTIRETQYF
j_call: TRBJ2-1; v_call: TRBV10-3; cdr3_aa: CAISDPPDRSLNNEQFF
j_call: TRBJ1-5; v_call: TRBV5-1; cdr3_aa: CASSLTVNQPQHF
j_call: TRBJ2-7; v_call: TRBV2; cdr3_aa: CASSGGLEGYEQYF
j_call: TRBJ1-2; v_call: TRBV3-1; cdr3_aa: CASSQDRVGGYTF
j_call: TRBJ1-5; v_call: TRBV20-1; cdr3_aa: CSASVNGAHNQPQHF
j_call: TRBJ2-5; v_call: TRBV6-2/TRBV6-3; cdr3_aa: CASNTDRLPSETQYF
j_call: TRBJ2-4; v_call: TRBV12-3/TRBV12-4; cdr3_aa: CASSTWGGVNF
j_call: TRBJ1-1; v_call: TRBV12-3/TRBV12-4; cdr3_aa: CASSRSHQGDTEAFF
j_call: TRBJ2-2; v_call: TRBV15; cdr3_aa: CATSEQVRRELFF
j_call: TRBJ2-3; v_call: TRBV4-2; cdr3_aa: CASRLGAPDTQYF
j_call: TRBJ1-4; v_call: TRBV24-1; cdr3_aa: CATSDLDSEKLFF
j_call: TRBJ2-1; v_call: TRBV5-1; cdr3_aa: CASSRDLAGSFEQFF
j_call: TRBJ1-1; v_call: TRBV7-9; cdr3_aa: CASSFREDVPAFF
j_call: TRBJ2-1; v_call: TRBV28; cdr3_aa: CASSGGLGNEQFF
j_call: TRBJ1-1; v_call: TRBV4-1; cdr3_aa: CASSPLGDRGGAEAFF
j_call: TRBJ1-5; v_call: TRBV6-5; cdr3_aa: CASSPLRAGGNQPQHF
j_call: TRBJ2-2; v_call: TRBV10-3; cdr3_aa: CAISSPVGGKIGGELFF
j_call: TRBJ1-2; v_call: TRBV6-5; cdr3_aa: CASSYRDLGVEGYTF
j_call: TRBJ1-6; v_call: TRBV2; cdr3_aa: CASSVVTGGGSPLHF
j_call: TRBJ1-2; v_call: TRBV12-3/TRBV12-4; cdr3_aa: CASTLSGANYGYTF
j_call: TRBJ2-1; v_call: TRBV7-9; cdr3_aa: CASRLGTDGEQFF
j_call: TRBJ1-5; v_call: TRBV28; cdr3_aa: CASGTDQPQHF
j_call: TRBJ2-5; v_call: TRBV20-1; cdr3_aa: CSAPGGGLETQYF
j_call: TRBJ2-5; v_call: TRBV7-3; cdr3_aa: CASSPGGGSQETQYF
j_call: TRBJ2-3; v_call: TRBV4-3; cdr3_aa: CASSQDEQGRTDTQYF
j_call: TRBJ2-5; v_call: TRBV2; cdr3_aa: CASRRGSQETQYF
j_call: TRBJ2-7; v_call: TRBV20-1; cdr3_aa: CSARVLNYEQYF
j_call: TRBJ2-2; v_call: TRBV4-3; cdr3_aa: CASSQDGALAGRRPGELFF
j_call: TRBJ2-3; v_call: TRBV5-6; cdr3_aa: CASSRRISQKPDTQYF
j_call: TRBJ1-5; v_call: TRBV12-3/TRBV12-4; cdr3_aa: CASTPGRDQPKHF
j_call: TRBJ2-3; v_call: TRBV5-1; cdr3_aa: CASCAGGTDTQYF
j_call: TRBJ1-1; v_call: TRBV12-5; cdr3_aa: CASGLNPGTGGVEAFF
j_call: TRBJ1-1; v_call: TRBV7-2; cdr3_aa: CASSKRQTEAFF
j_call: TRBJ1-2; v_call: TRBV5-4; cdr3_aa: CASGSRAMPNYGYTF
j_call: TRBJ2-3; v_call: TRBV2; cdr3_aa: CASRSPLGQGGTDTQYF
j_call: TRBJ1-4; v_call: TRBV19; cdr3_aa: CASAVGGNEKLFF
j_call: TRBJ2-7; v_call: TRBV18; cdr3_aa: CASSPQPGDSYYEQYF
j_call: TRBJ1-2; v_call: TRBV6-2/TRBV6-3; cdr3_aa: CASSFTTGPNYGYTF